The next 16 T cell receptor beta chains were all read from a single sample in a study of blood T cells in healthy people across ages. A second PCR of 7 to 11 cycles used a sample-barcoded 5' primer and a J-beta primer mix. TCRdb reanalysed the 5' RACE reads using MiXCR and keeps one entry per CDR3 protein. The table records about 1.1 million distinct CDR3 sequences, roughly two fifths of them present only once. Sequencing used blood. These receptors were taken from a man in his late teens or twenties in good health.

The V gene is TRBV4-3, the J gene TRBJ2-1, with 7 bases aligning to TRBD2. The germline V gene has CDR1 LGHNA and CDR2 YSLEER. V lost 0 bases, J lost 5 bases, and 13 bases stayed unmatched. The CDR3 has 18 residues. CDR3: CASSQDLLASGKNNEQFF. CDR3 DNA: TGCGCCAGCAGCCAAGATTTGTTGGCTAGCGGAAAGAACAATGAGCAGTTCTTC.

This chain connects TRBV28 to TRBJ2-1; no reliable D call. Germline values: CDR1 MDHEN, CDR2 SYDVKM. The CDR3 extends over 13 amino acids. Trimming took off 5 bases at V and 7 bases at J, with 12 bases between the two ends. The chain's CDR3 is CASSVTVSNEQFF. In nucleotides, the CDR3 is TGTGCCAGCAGTGTAACAGTATCTAATGAGCAGTTCTTC.

The chain is built from TRBV2 and TRBJ2-2, with D possibly TRBD1 on 6 matching bases. The CDR3 consists of 14 residues. Germline V gene lookup returns CDR1 SNHLY and CDR2 FYNNEI. V lost 2 bases and J lost 7, with 11 bases in between. The CDR3 reads CASSERQGFGELFF. CDR3 in DNA: TGTGCCAGCAGTGAAAGGCAGGGGTTCGGGGAGCTGTTTTTT.

This chain uses TRBV7-9 with TRBJ2-3; the match to TRBD1 covers 7 bases. The CDR3 has 15 residues. Germline V gene data show CDR1 as SEHNR and CDR2 as FQNEAQ (reference sequence). Trimming removed 2 bases from V and 3 bases from J; junction bases left unmatched: 5. CDR3 amino acids: CASSLYTGATDTQYF. CDR3 nucleotides: TGTGCCAGCAGCTTATACACAGGGGCAACAGATACGCAGTATTTT.

This chain uses TRBV4-3 with TRBJ2-7; TRBD2 matches 7 bases. The CDR3 has 15 residues. Germline CDR1 LGHNA, CDR2 YSLEER. V was clipped by 3 bases and J by 2 bases; unmatched bases: 7. DNA of the CDR3: TGCGCCAGCAGCCAGCTCTCGGGGGGACCCTACGAGCAGTACTTC. It specifies CASSQLSGGPYEQYF.

The chain employs TRBV6-5 and TRBJ2-3, with a tentative D call TRBD2 (6 bases). This CDR3 region has 15 residues. Germline assignment: CDR1 MNHEY and CDR2 SVGAGI. V dropped 0 bases and J dropped 3 bases, with 10 bases sitting between them. CDR3 amino acids: CASSYSGGGTDTQYF. The CDR3 DNA follows: TGTGCCAGCAGTTACTCCGGGGGAGGTACAGATACGCAGTATTTT.

This clonotype turned up a few times. This chain uses TRBV12-3 or TRBV12-4 with TRBJ2-4, with a tentative D call TRBD1 (5 bases). The closer fit of TRBJ2-7 to the DNA end suggests the J call may be wrong. This CDR3 spans 15 amino acids. CDR3 DNA: TGTGCCAGCAGGCTGACAGTTTCCCCTTTTTACGAGCAGTACTTC. Translation: CASRLTVSPFYEQYF.

This clonotype was observed once. V and J are TRBV15 and TRBJ2-4, with a possible D match to TRBD2 (5 bases). The DNA end is more similar to TRBJ2-7, so the J call may be wrong. CDR1 and CDR2 (germline): LNHNV, YYDKDF (reference sequence). The CDR3 sequence is 14 residues long. The CDR3: CATSRAGFTGEQYF. For the CDR3, the DNA is TGTGCCACCAGCAGAGCGGGGTTTACCGGCGAGCAGTACTTC.

This clonotype was seen ten or more times. The gene calls are TRBV5-1 and TRBJ1-2; TRBD1 might be the D (6 bases). Trimming cost V 4 bases and J 10 bases, with 17 bases left between them. This CDR3 has 13 amino acids. Germline loops: CDR1 SGHRS, CDR2 YFSETQ. The CDR3 is CASSVGQVPLYTF. The CDR3 DNA reads TGCGCCAGCAGCGTGGGACAAGTACCACTCTACACCTTC.

This clonotype has at least ten counts. The chain carries TRBV29-1 and TRBJ2-1, with unresolved D. The germline V gene encodes CDR1 SQVTM and CDR2 ANQGSEA. The V end was cut by 4 bases, the J end by 0 bases, with 10 bases between. This CDR3 contains 14 residues. CDR3 in DNA: TGCAGCGTTGCGTCGAGGAGCTCCTACAATGAGCAGTTCTTC. Residues: CSVASRSSYNEQFF.

The genes are TRBV20-1 and TRBJ2-1; no clear D gene. The J call is in doubt because the DNA end fits TRBJ2-7 better. The CDR3 extends over 15 amino acids. Germline assignment: CDR1 DFQATT and CDR2 SNEGSKA (reference sequence). The CDR3: CSARVATSSYNEQYF. The DNA for the CDR3 is TGCAGTGCTAGAGTTGCGACGAGCTCCTACAATGAGCAGTACTTC.

This chain uses TRBV11-1 with TRBJ2-1, with D tentatively TRBD1 or TRBD2 (5 bases each). The end of the DNA fits TRBJ2-7 better, so the J call may be wrong. Germline values: CDR1 SGHAT, CDR2 FQDESV (reference sequence). The CDR3 length is 15 residues. CDR3: CASSHGTVTYNEQYF. CDR3 DNA sequence: TGTGCCAGCAGCCACGGGACGGTGACCTACAATGAGCAGTACTTC.

This clonotype appeared a few times. This chain uses TRBV4-1 with TRBJ1-4; TRBD1 aligns across 10 bases. Germline loops: CDR1 MGHRA, CDR2 YSYEKL. Trimming cost V 4 bases and J 7 bases; bases outside gene matches: 6. This CDR3 spans 15 amino acids. The CDR3, as DNA: TGCGCCAGCAGCCGATCCGGGACAGGGGCTGAAAAACTGTTTTTT. It specifies CASSRSGTGAEKLFF.

There are many counts of this clonotype. The chain is built from TRBV12-3 or TRBV12-4 and TRBJ2-7; D not resolved. The CDR3 runs to 12 residues. Trimming took 6 bases from V and 2 from J, leaving 8 bases between them. The CDR3 sequence: CASSPSPYEQYF. DNA for the CDR3: TGTGCCAGCAGCCCCTCCCCCTACGAGCAGTACTTC.

The chain uses TRBV28 and TRBJ2-3; D perhaps matches TRBD2 (6 bases). Looked up from germline, CDR1 is MDHEN and CDR2 is SYDVKM. Trimming removed 3 bases from V and 5 bases from J, with 12 bases in between. CDR3 length equals 14 residues. The CDR3 bases are TGTGCCAGCAGTTTCCGCGCGGGGATAGATACGCAGTATTTT. Encoded protein: CASSFRAGIDTQYF. The full variable domain, with the rest looked up from reference TRBV28 and TRBJ2-3, is DVKVTQSSRYLVKRTGEKVFLECVQDMDHENMFWYRQDPGLGLRLIYFSYDVKMKEKGDIPEGYSVSREKKERFSLILESASTNQTSMYLCASSFRAGIDTQYFGPGTRLTVL.

V is TRBV6-1 and J is TRBJ2-1; D is unclear. The CDR3 has 14 amino acids. Germline V gene lookup returns CDR1 MNHNS and CDR2 SASEGT. V was shortened by 8 bases and J by 8 bases, with 19 bases between the two germline ends. The chain's CDR3 is CASLVRAPGYEQFF. The DNA of the CDR3 is TGTGCCAGCCTGGTAAGGGCCCCTGGGTATGAGCAGTTCTTC.